The clone carrying this TCR beta chain was seen a single time. The antigen is undetermined. As originally analysed: ImmunoSEQ sequences covered only the junction and lacked quality scores; filtering therefore differed. Assay: immunoSEQ multiplex PCR; the TCRdb copy retains only in-frame clones and omits some. D and trimming come from the DNA, and the V and J calls and clone size come from that table. The table has 2,100,000 or so clones, almost 96% seen once. This specimen comes from a study of shared clonotypes between healthy human individuals. It was into CD45RA+ naive and CD45RA-negative memory subsets that the CD4+ cells were split. Study-level findings and limits: Rarefaction revealed incomplete sorted-subset sequencing despite large depth. Relative to their counterparts shared across all four donors, non-shared clonotypes exhibited diminished generation probabilities.

This TCR was recovered from a man younger than 35 in good health. What was sequenced was naive CD4+ T cells sorted from blood. The subset is: CD45RA+ positively selected.

Here the CDR3 reads CATGGGGRNGYTF. As DNA, the CDR3 is TGCGCCACCGGAGGAGGGGGCCGGAATGGCTACACCTTC. This chain links TRBV5-1 with TRBJ1-2; the match to TRBD1 covers 7 bases. V dropped 9 bases and J dropped 6; count of bases not matched to a gene: 11. The CDR3 extends over 13 amino acids. Looked up from germline, CDR1 is SGHRS and CDR2 is YFSETQ.